This record looks at one T cell receptor beta chain sequence and its context. The antigen it recognizes is unknown. No clone much larger than this one lies a single base away; base qualities are absent. These data belong to a study of technical replicates of blood from a handful of donors (dated by TCRdb to the late 2010s). V sheds 0 bases and J sheds 0 bases, leaving 14 bases between their ends. Taken from cysteine to phenylalanine, the CDR3 has 17 residues. The kept DNA is CDR3 alone, 51 bases in frame from the first base. From the germline V gene, CDR1 is MGHRA and CDR2 is YSYEKL. The protocol used for the library was the immunoSEQ multiplex PCR assay. TCRdb provides this immuneACCESS table in a form limited to in-frame rearrangements. Some clones are lacking; in checked studies, under half of them reflect an unresolved V gene, and why the rest are absent is not known. This sample gives about 97,000 clones in total; approximately 96% of them show up just once. Of the sample, more than 0.3% is held by the ten largest clones.

Sequencing was done on a sample of T cells isolated from PBMCs. This TCR was recovered from a human donor in good health. The rearranged chain carries TRBV4-1 and TRBJ1-2; a tentative D call is TRBD1 (6 bases match). The DNA sequence reads TGCGCCAGCAGCCAAGACTGGGACATCAGTTCTAACTATGGCTACACCTTC. It translates to CASSQDWDISSNYGYTF.